Listed below are T cell receptor beta chains from one sample, sequenced in a study of shared clonotypes between healthy human individuals. TCRdb's table, derived via immunoSEQ multiplex PCR, lists solely in-frame clones and lacks some. The data contain 2.5 million or so clones, just over 90% of them singletons. The sequencing sample was made of naive CD4+ T cells sorted from blood. These TCRs come from a man between 18 and 35 years old in good health. The CDR3 runs from the conserved cysteine through the conserved F or W. Each record gives: D gene, J gene, clone size, V gene, CDR3 protein, CDR3 DNA. A D gene is named only where the DNA matches it firmly. For some rows the clone size is stated as once, few or many, or as a class when expanded; others skip it.

>-|TRBJ1-1|-|TRBV28
CASSFGGPMNTEAFF
TGTGCCAGCAGTTTTGGGGGGCCAATGAACACTGAAGCTTTCTTT
>-|TRBJ1-6|-|TRBV2
CASSRGGVSSPLHF
TGTGCCAGCAGCCGTGGGGGGGTTAGCTCACCCCTCCACTTT
>-|TRBJ2-2|-|TRBV5-6
CASSRGTDNTGELFF
TGTGCCAGCAGCCGCGGGACAGACAACACCGGGGAGCTGTTTTTT
>TRBD2|TRBJ2-7|-|TRBV27
CASSLKPTSGYEQYF
TGTGCCAGCAGTTTAAAGCCGACTAGCGGCTACGAGCAGTACTTC
>-|TRBJ1-1|-|TRBV6-4
CASSRVPNTEAFF
TGTGCCAGCAGCCGGGTCCCGAACACTGAAGCTTTCTTT
>-|TRBJ2-3|once|TRBV5-1
CASNKDTNTDTQYF
TGCGCCAGCAACAAGGACACAAACACAGATACGCAGTATTTT
>-|TRBJ2-5|-|TRBV6-1
CASGGHIQETQYF
TGTGCCAGCGGGGGACACATCCAAGAGACCCAGTACTTC
>-|TRBJ2-5|-|TRBV7-6
CASSPDPGGETQYF
TGTGCCAGCAGCCCCGATCCCGGGGGAGAGACCCAGTACTTC
>TRBD1|TRBJ2-7|-|TRBV11-2
CASSISRDRRYEQYF
TGTGCCAGCAGCATCTCCCGGGACAGGCGCTACGAGCAGTACTTC
>-|TRBJ2-7|once|TRBV28
CASLTGTDNIREQYF
TGTGCCAGCCTAACCGGGACCGACAACATCCGCGAGCAGTACTTC
>TRBD1|TRBJ2-1|-|TRBV6-5
CASRGQPPIPFF
TGTGCCAGCAGGGGACAGCCACCGATCCCGTTCTTC
>-|TRBJ1-2|-|TRBV14
CASSQDGGGYGYTF
TGTGCCAGCAGCCAAGATGGGGGAGGCTATGGCTACACCTTC
>-|TRBJ1-6|once|TRBV7-6
CASSLGQSSPLHF
TGTGCCAGCAGCTTAGGACAGTCTTCACCCCTCCACTTT
>TRBD1|TRBJ2-7|-|TRBV7-8
CASSLAAQGVYEQYF
TGTGCCAGCAGCTTAGCAGCACAGGGGGTGTACGAGCAGTACTTC
>-|TRBJ1-1|-|TRBV7-3
CASSLTGAGTEAFF
TGTGCCAGCAGCTTAACAGGGGCGGGGACTGAAGCTTTCTTT
>-|TRBJ2-5|-|TRBV2
CASSRNGGETQYF
TGTGCCAGCAGTAGAAATGGGGGAGAGACCCAGTACTTC
>-|TRBJ2-5|once|TRBV5-1
CASSLSGTDRETQYF
TGCGCCAGCAGCTTGAGCGGCACAGATAGGGAGACCCAGTACTTC
>TRBD2|TRBJ2-7|-|TRBV5-1
CASSSGLAGGEQYF
TGCGCCAGCAGCTCCGGACTAGCCGGGGGCGAGCAGTACTTC
>TRBD2|TRBJ2-1|-|TRBV10-1
CASSESSGTSQNEQFF
TGCGCCAGCAGTGAGTCCTCCGGGACTAGTCAGAATGAGCAGTTCTTC
>-|TRBJ1-4|-|TRBV4-1
CASRSTGGATNEKLFF
TGCGCCAGCAGGAGTACGGGGGGAGCAACTAATGAAAAACTGTTTTTT
>-|TRBJ1-2|-|TRBV21-1
CASSKKRGRGGNYGYTF
TGTGCCAGCAGCAAAAAAAGGGGGAGAGGGGGCAACTATGGCTACACCTTC
>TRBD2|TRBJ2-7|once|TRBV2
CASSAPALAGGNEQYF
TGTGCCAGCAGCGCGCCCGCACTAGCGGGGGGGAACGAGCAGTACTTC
>-|TRBJ1-2|-|TRBV4-3
CASSQDRGQFYGYTF
TGCGCCAGCAGCCAAGATAGGGGCCAGTTCTATGGCTACACCTTC
>-|TRBJ2-3|-|TRBV5-1
CASRVQPPDTQYF
TGCGCCAGCAGAGTTCAGCCCCCAGATACGCAGTATTTT
>-|TRBJ2-5|once|TRBV5-1
CASTEPPRETQYF
TGCGCCAGCACCGAGCCCCCCAGAGAGACCCAGTACTTC
>-|TRBJ2-3|-|TRBV4-1
CASSPRGGGLVDTQYF
TGCGCCAGCAGCCCGAGAGGGGGGGGGCTAGTAGATACGCAGTATTTT
>-|TRBJ2-1|-|TRBV5-8
CASSLVREKQFF
TGTGCCAGCAGCTTGGTCCGTGAAAAGCAGTTCTTC
>-|TRBJ2-3|-|TRBV6-5
CASSYSGITDTQYF
TGTGCCAGCAGTTATTCGGGTATCACAGATACGCAGTATTTT
>-|TRBJ2-7|-|TRBV10-1
CASPPVRGPGSEEQYF
TGCGCCAGCCCCCCAGTCCGCGGTCCGGGGTCTGAAGAGCAGTACTTC
>-|TRBJ1-1|once|TRBV6-1
CASRGENPTEAFF
TGTGCCAGCAGAGGGGAGAACCCGACTGAAGCTTTCTTT
>TRBD2|TRBJ2-7|-|TRBV4-2
CASRTTSSGGYEQYF
TGTGCCAGCAGAACGACTTCCAGCGGGGGCTACGAGCAGTACTTC
>-|TRBJ1-1|-|TRBV11-2
CASSLDMYTEAFF
TGTGCCAGCAGCTTAGATATGTACACTGAAGCTTTCTTT
>TRBD2|TRBJ2-2|-|TRBV9
CASSVRLAGTYGGELFF
TGTGCCAGCAGCGTACGACTAGCGGGAACGTATGGCGGGGAGCTGTTTTTT
>-|TRBJ1-1|-|TRBV5-1
CASSSPVQGKEAFF
TGCGCCAGCAGCTCGCCTGTCCAGGGGAAGGAAGCTTTCTTT
>-|TRBJ2-5|-|TRBV6-1
CASKLDQETQYF
TGTGCCAGCAAACTAGACCAAGAGACCCAGTACTTC
>TRBD2|TRBJ2-3|-|TRBV4-1
CASSHLAVGGTDTQYF
TGCGCCAGCAGCCATCTAGCGGTGGGGGGAACAGATACGCAGTATTTT
>-|TRBJ1-1|-|TRBV5-5
CASSPGTIGPEAFF
TGTGCCAGCAGCCCAGGAACCATAGGACCTGAAGCTTTCTTT
>-|TRBJ2-5|-|TRBV5-1
CASSLGRTPGETQYF
TGCGCCAGCAGCTTGGGTCGTACCCCGGGGGAGACCCAGTACTTC
>-|TRBJ1-5|-|TRBV18
CASSRAGEGQPQHF
TGTGCCAGCTCACGGGCGGGGGAGGGGCAGCCCCAGCATTTT
>-|TRBJ1-3|once|TRBV2
CASSEMGPIGGGNTIYF
TGTGCCAGCAGTGAAATGGGGCCCATTGGTGGTGGAAACACCATATATTTT
>TRBD2|TRBJ2-1|once|TRBV7-3
CASSPRRGGLNEQFF
TGTGCCAGCAGCCCGCGTCGCGGGGGACTCAATGAGCAGTTCTTC
>-|TRBJ1-5|-|TRBV27
CASSSLGPYSNQPQHF
TGTGCCAGCAGTTCTCTCGGCCCGTATAGCAATCAGCCCCAGCATTTT
>-|TRBJ2-3|once|TRBV11-3
CASSLGREADTQYF
TGTGCCAGCAGCTTAGGCAGGGAAGCAGATACGCAGTATTTT
>TRBD1|TRBJ1-4|-|TRBV30
CAWRQGANEKLFF
TGTGCCTGGAGACAGGGGGCCAATGAAAAACTGTTTTTT
>-|TRBJ2-5|-|TRBV18
CASSRLETQYF
TGTGCCAGCTCACGGCTAGAGACCCAGTACTTC
>-|TRBJ2-2|-|TRBV10-1
CASSEGGPGELFF
TGCGCCAGCAGTGAGGGTGGGCCGGGGGAGCTGTTTTTT
>-|TRBJ1-5|-|TRBV7-2
CASSLGGISNQPQHF
TGTGCCAGCAGCTTAGGGGGAATTAGCAATCAGCCCCAGCATTTT
>-|TRBJ1-5|once|TRBV2
CASSVGHQPQHF
TGTGCCAGCAGTGTAGGTCATCAGCCCCAGCATTTT